This T cell receptor beta chain appears in the sequencing data of a study of control samples from healthy donors and cancer patients. This table comes from immunoSEQ multiplex PCR, and its TCRdb copy is limited to in-frame clones, with some not included. The sample includes some 140,000 clones, 90% to 95% of them seen just once. This clone was counted a few times. The CDR3 loop spans 13 amino acids. Trimming took 6 bases from V and 4 from J, leaving 10 bases between them. Germline V gene sequence: CDR1 MNHEY, CDR2 SVGAGI. The TCR originated in a man aged 40-49 years in good health. Sequencing was done on a sample of blood. The chain carries TRBV6-5 and TRBJ2-1, with D possibly being TRBD1 or TRBD2 (5 bases each). The CDR3 nucleotides are TGTGCCAGCAGCCGGGACGCTTACAATGAGCAGTTCTTC. Encoded protein: CASSRDAYNEQFF.